What follows are 23 T cell receptor beta chains derived from one specimen sequenced in a study of blood T cells in healthy people across ages. With a J-beta primer mix and a sample-barcoded 5' primer, a second PCR ran about 6 to 11 cycles. MiXCR, run by TCRdb on the 5' RACE reads, gives a single entry per CDR3 protein. The sample has approximately 670,000 distinct CDR3 sequences; around 43% are singletons. Sequenced material: blood. The origin of the receptors is a man of 80 years or more in good health.

The V call is TRBV19, the J call TRBJ2-5; 9 bases line up with TRBD1. Germline values: CDR1 LNHDA, CDR2 SQIVND (reference sequence). This CDR3 spans 15 amino acids. Losses at the gene ends were 3 bases for V and 6 bases for J; bases not matched to a gene: 8. CDR3 in amino acids: CASSIWGTGKKTQYF. The DNA of the CDR3 is TGTGCCAGTAGTATTTGGGGGACAGGGAAAAAGACCCAGTACTTC.

The V call is TRBV6-2 or TRBV6-3, the J call TRBJ2-3; possibly TRBD1 or TRBD2 for D (7 bases each). V shed 5 bases and J shed 1 base, with 16 bases lying between them. The germline gives CDR1 MNHEY, CDR2 SVGEGT. The CDR3 runs to 16 residues. The CDR3 reads CASSTNRGLRTDTQYF. In DNA, the CDR3 is TGTGCCAGCAGTACCAACAGGGGACTACGCACAGATACGCAGTATTTT.

This clonotype was recorded at least ten times. The gene calls are TRBV10-3 and TRBJ1-2, with D perhaps matching TRBD1 (5 bases). Germline-derived CDR1 and CDR2 are ENHRY and SYGVKD. The V and J ends lost 10 bases and 1 base respectively, with 10 bases between them. CDR3 length equals 12 residues. This CDR3 reads CATRDLNYGYTF. CDR3 nucleotide sequence: TGTGCCACCCGGGACCTTAACTATGGCTACACCTTC.

The chain employs TRBV28 and TRBJ1-6; no firm D call. Germline CDR1 and CDR2: MDHEN and SYDVKM. The CDR3 consists of 14 residues. Trimming cost V 6 bases and J 7 bases, with 13 bases left between them. The CDR3 DNA sequence: TGTGCCAGCAGCCCCGGGAGAGAGAATTCACCCCTCCACTTT. Translated: CASSPGRENSPLHF.

There are a few counts of this clonotype. V gene TRBV6-6 combines with J gene TRBJ2-3, with no clear D. Trimming removed 2 bases at V and 6 bases at J, with 3 bases between. Germline loops: CDR1 MNHNY, CDR2 SVGAGI (reference sequence). This CDR3 spans 11 amino acids. The CDR3 DNA reads as TGTGCCAGCAGTTACGACGATACGCAGTATTTT. This translates into CASSYDDTQYF.

Only one count was recorded for this clonotype. The chain recombines TRBV7-2 with TRBJ2-3; 8 bases are shared with TRBD2. CDR1 and CDR2 from the germline V gene are SGHTA and FQGNSA. V shed 5 bases, J shed 2 bases, and the junction held 15 bases outside the gene matches. This CDR3 has 18 residues. The DNA of the CDR3 is TGTGCCAGCAGCAAATTCAGGGTGGCGGGAGGCCTCACAGATACGCAGTATTTT. It is translated as CASSKFRVAGGLTDTQYF.

A few counts support this clonotype. The chain joins TRBV7-3 to TRBJ2-6; D possibly matches TRBD1 or TRBD2 (6 bases each). The CDR3 covers 18 residues. The V gene lost 2 bases and the J gene lost 0 bases, with 14 bases spanning the gap. In germline, CDR1 is SGHTA, CDR2 FQGTGA. CDR3 DNA sequence: TGTGCCAGCAGCTTATTACCCACGGGGGCCTCTGGGGCCAACGTCCTGACTTTC. It yields the protein CASSLLPTGASGANVLTF.

This clonotype showed up many times. V gene TRBV28 combines with J gene TRBJ2-1, with 8 bases identical to TRBD2. Germline V gene sequence: CDR1 MDHEN, CDR2 SYDVKM. The CDR3 loop spans 16 amino acids. The ends lost 6 bases at V and 9 bases at J; junction bases unmatched: 16. The CDR3 nucleotides read TGTGCCAGCAGCCCGCTCGGGGGGGCGAATTCTGGTGAGCAGTTCTTC. This gives the protein CASSPLGGANSGEQFF.

This clonotype was counted between two and nine times. The CDR3, as DNA: TGTGCCAGCAGCTTAGCGACAGGGAACTATGGCTACACCTTC. Translating gives CASSLATGNYGYTF. The chain combines TRBV7-2 with TRBJ1-2; TRBD1 matches at 7 bases. V shed 0 bases, J shed 2 bases, and the junction held 0 bases outside the gene matches. Germline V CDR1 and CDR2: SGHTA, FQGNSA. This CDR3 comprises 14 residues.

This clonotype was seen more than once but under ten times. Given a much more abundant clone one base away, this may be a read error. In nucleotides, the CDR3 is TGTGCCAGCAGGTTAGGGCCAGACGAGCAGTTCTTC. The encoded protein is CASRLGPDEQFF. V gene TRBV12-3 or TRBV12-4 combines with J gene TRBJ2-1; no clear D. This CDR3 comprises 12 residues.

The chain has TRBV20-1 and TRBJ1-5; D is ambiguous. This CDR3 is built from 13 residues. CDR1 is DFQATT and CDR2 is SNEGSKA in the germline V gene (reference sequence). V shed 6 bases and J shed 2 bases, with 11 bases lying between them. CDR3 nucleotides: TGCAGTGCCCCTAGGGTTGGCAATCAGCCCCAGCATTTT. It yields the protein CSAPRVGNQPQHF.

The chain links TRBV7-2 to TRBJ2-3; 10 bases line up with TRBD2. Germline values: CDR1 SGHTA, CDR2 FQGNSA. Unmatched junction bases numbered 8, after V lost 0 bases and J lost 14 bases. This CDR3 region has 14 residues. The CDR3 here is CASSLALAGDRGYF. In nucleotides, the CDR3 is TGTGCCAGCAGCTTAGCTCTAGCGGGAGACAGGGGGTATTTT. The whole variable domain, remainder taken from reference TRBV7-2 and TRBJ2-3, is GAGVSQSPSNKVTEKGKDVELRCDPISGHTALYWYRQSLGQGLEFLIYFQGNSAPDKSGLPSDRFSAERTGGSVSTLTIQRTQQEDSAVYLCASSLALAGDRGYFGPGTRLTVL.

This clonotype was seen only a few times. The chain carries TRBV29-1 and TRBJ1-6; D might be TRBD1 (5 bases). Trimming took off 5 bases at V and 6 bases at J, with 14 bases between the two ends. This CDR3 region has 14 residues. Germline CDR1 SQVTM, CDR2 ANQGSEA. CDR3 nucleotide sequence: TGCAGCGTTCGGGGACCGGGGGTTAATTCACCCCTCCACTTT. Residues: CSVRGPGVNSPLHF.

With regard to this clonotype: A single base separates this from a much larger clone, so it may be a read error. This chain's CDR3 is CGSSLSPTGPTDTQYF. CDR3 coding DNA: TGTGGCAGCAGCCTTTCTCCTACAGGGCCCACAGATACGCAGTATTTT. The rearrangement uses TRBV7-9 and TRBJ2-3, with a tentative D call TRBD1 (6 bases). From germline, CDR1 is SEHNR and CDR2 FQNEAQ (reference sequence). This CDR3 is built from 16 residues.

The CDR3 sequence is CASITQAVGESYNSPLHF. The CDR3 nucleotides read TGTGCCAGCATCACACAAGCAGTGGGGGAGTCCTATAATTCACCCCTCCACTTT. This sequence joins TRBV6-1 and TRBJ1-6; perhaps TRBD1 as D (5 bases). The CDR3 loop spans 18 amino acids. The V gene's germline CDR1 is MNHNS and CDR2 SASEGT. V dropped 7 bases and J dropped 1 base, with 20 bases sitting between them.

Notes on this clonotype: A much larger clone differs from this one at a single base, so this may be a read error. The chain couples TRBV2 to TRBJ2-1; perhaps TRBD1 as D (5 bases). The CDR3 spans 13 residues. Germline values: CDR1 SNHLY, CDR2 FYNNEI. Trimming removed 3 bases at V and 3 bases at J, with 6 bases between. The CDR3 coding sequence is TGTGCCAGCAGTGACAGGGACTACAATGAGCAGTTCTTC. Encoded protein: CASSDRDYNEQFF.

This clonotype was picked up one time. The chain couples TRBV7-2 to TRBJ2-1; D may correspond to TRBD1 or TRBD2 (7 bases each). Trimming took 5 bases from V and 10 from J, leaving 15 bases between them. Germline V gene lookup returns CDR1 SGHTA and CDR2 FQGNSA. This CDR3 contains 13 residues. The CDR3 DNA sequence: TGTGCCAGCAGCAACCAGGGGGGGGCCGAGCAGTTCTTC. This translates into CASSNQGGAEQFF.

This clonotype was counted only a few times. The rearrangement links TRBV5-1 to TRBJ2-7, with TRBD2 identical over 8 bases. This CDR3 has 15 residues. V gave up 5 bases and J gave up 0 bases; unmatched junction bases: 7. Germline loops: CDR1 SGHRS, CDR2 YFSETQ. The CDR3 DNA is TGCGCCAGCAGGTTCACTAGCGGTCGCTCCTACGAGCAGTACTTC. Translated, it gives CASRFTSGRSYEQYF.

This clonotype was seen once. The chain carries TRBV11-2 and TRBJ2-7, with D perhaps matching TRBD1 or TRBD2 (5 bases each). V lost 4 bases, J lost 5 bases, and 18 bases lay in between. This CDR3 has 15 residues. Per the germline V gene, CDR1 is SGHAT and CDR2 is FQNNGV. Here the CDR3 DNA reads TGTGCCAGCAGCTCCCGGGGCCTCAAAGGGGACGAGCAGTACTTC. It specifies CASSSRGLKGDEQYF.

The chain's CDR3 is CASSIYAGPSGEQETQYF. Written as DNA, the CDR3 is TGTGCCAGCAGCATCTACGCCGGGCCTAGCGGGGAGCAAGAGACCCAGTACTTC. The chain has TRBV6-2 or TRBV6-3 and TRBJ2-5; 9 bases align to TRBD2. In germline, CDR1 is MNHEY, CDR2 SVGEGT. V was pared by 6 bases and J by 2 bases, with 16 bases of the junction left unmatched. The CDR3 has 18 residues.

The chain uses TRBV25-1 and TRBJ1-4; D unresolved. The CDR3 consists of 14 residues. The ends were cut back, 2 bases at V and 4 bases at J, with 8 bases in the middle. Germline CDR1 reads MGHDK; CDR2 reads SYGVNS. The CDR3 reads CASSETVHNEKLFF. The CDR3 DNA follows: TGTGCCAGCAGTGAAACAGTACATAATGAAAAACTGTTTTTT.

The CDR3 spells CASSLDSGEANNEQFF. CDR3 DNA sequence: TGTGCCAGCAGCTTAGATAGCGGGGAGGCAAACAATGAGCAGTTCTTC. The chain employs TRBV11-3 and TRBJ2-1, with 8 bases fitting TRBD2. Germline CDR1 and CDR2: SGHNT and YENEEA. After removal of 0 bases from V and 5 bases from J, the junction contained 6 bases not matched to a gene. This CDR3 is built from 16 residues.

The table lists this clonotype with many counts. The CDR3 bases are TGTGCCAGCAGCCCAGCGGGACAGGGGGCCAAAAACATTCAGTACTTC. This codes for CASSPAGQGAKNIQYF. The chain is built from TRBV7-8 and TRBJ2-4; 10 bases fit TRBD1. The CDR3 extends over 16 amino acids. J lost 1 base, V lost 5 bases, and 5 bases had no gene match. Germline CDR1 SGHVS, CDR2 FQNEAQ.